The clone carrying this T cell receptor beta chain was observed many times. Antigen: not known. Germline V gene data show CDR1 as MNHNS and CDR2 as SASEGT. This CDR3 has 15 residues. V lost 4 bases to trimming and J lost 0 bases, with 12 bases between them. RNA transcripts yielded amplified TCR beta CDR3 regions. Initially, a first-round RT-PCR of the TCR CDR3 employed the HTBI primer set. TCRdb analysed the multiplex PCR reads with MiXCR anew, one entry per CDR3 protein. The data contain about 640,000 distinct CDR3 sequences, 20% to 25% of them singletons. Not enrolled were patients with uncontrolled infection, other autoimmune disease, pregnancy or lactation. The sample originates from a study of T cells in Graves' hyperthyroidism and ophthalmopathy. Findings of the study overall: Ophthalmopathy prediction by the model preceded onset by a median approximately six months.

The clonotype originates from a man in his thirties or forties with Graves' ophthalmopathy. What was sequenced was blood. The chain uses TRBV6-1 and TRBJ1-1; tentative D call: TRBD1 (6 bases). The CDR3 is CASSVQGEMNTEAFF. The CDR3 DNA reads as TGTGCCAGCAGTGTACAGGGCGAGATGAACACTGAAGCTTTCTTT.